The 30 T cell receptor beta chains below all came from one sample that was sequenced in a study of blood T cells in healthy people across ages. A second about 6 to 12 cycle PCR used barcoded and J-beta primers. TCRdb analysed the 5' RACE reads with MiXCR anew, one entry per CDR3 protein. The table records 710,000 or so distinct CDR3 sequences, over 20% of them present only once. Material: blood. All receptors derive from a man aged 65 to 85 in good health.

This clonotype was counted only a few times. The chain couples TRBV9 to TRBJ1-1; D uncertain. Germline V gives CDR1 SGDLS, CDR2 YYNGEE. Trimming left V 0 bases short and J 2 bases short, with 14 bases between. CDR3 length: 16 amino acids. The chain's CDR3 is CASSVGTRLVNTEAFF. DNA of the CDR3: TGTGCCAGCAGCGTAGGGACTCGGCTGGTTAACACTGAAGCTTTCTTT.

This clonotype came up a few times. The CDR3, as DNA: TGCGCCAGCAGCTTGGCCGGGGGCGAGGCACCCCTCCACTTT. It specifies CASSLAGGEAPLHF. The chain couples TRBV5-1 to TRBJ1-6; possibly TRBD1 for D (6 bases). The germline V gene encodes CDR1 SGHRS and CDR2 YFSETQ. CDR3 length equals 14 residues. Between the trimmed V and J ends, which lost 0 bases and 11 bases, there was a span of 12 bases.

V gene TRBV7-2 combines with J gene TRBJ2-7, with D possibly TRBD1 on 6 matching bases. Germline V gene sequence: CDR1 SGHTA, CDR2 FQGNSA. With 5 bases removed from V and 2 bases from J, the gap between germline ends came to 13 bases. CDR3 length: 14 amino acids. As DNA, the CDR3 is TGTGCCAGCAGCCAGGACAGTAGAGCCTACGAGCAGTACTTC. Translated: CASSQDSRAYEQYF.

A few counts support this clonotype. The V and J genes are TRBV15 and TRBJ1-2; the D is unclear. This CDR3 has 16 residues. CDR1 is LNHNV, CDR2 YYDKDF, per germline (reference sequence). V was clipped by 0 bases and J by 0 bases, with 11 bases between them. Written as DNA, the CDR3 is TGTGCCACCAGCAGAGATCCTGCAATGACTAACTATGGCTACACCTTC. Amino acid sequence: CATSRDPAMTNYGYTF.

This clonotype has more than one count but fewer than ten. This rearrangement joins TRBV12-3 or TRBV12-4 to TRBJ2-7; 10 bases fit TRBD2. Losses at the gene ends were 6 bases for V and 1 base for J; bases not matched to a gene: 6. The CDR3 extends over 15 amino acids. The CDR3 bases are TGTGCCAGCAGCCCCACTAGCGGGATGTCCTACGAGCAGTACGTC. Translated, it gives CASSPTSGMSYEQYV.

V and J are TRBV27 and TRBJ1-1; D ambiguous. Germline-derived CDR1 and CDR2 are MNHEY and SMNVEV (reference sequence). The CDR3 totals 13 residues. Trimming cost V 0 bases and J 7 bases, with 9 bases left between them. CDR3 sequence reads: CASSLSRRFEAFF. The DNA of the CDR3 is TGTGCCAGCAGTTTATCGCGGCGCTTTGAAGCTTTCTTT.

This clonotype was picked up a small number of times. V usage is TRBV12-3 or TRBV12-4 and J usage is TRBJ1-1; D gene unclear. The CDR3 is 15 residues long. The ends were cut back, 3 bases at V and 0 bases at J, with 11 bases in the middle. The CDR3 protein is CASSFGRPLNTEAFF. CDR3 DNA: TGTGCCAGCAGTTTCGGACGACCTTTGAACACTGAAGCTTTCTTT.

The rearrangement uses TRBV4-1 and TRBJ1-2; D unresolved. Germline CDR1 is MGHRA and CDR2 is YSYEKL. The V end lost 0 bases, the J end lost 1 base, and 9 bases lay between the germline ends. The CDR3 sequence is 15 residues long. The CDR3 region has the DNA TGCGCCAGCAGCCAAGATCACGCTCATAACTATGGCTACACCTTC. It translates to CASSQDHAHNYGYTF.

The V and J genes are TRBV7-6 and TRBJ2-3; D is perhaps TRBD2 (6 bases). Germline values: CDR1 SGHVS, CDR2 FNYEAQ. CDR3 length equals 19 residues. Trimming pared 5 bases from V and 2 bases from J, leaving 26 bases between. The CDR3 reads CASSMHRDLYCQNTDTQYF. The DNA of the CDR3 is TGTGCCAGCAGCATGCACCGGGACTTGTACTGTCAAAACACAGATACGCAGTATTTT.

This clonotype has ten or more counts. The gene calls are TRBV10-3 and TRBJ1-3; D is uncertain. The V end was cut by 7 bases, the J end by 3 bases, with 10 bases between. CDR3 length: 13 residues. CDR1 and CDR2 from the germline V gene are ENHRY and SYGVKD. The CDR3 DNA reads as TGTGCCATCATTGCCACGGGTGGAAACACCATATATTTT. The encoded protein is CAIIATGGNTIYF.

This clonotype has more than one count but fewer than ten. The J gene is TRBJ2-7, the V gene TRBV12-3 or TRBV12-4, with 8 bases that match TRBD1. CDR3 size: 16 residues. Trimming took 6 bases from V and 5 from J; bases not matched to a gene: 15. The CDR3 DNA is TGTGCCAGCAGATATACGGGACAGGTAGGGGGGAACGAGCAGTACTTC. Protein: CASRYTGQVGGNEQYF.

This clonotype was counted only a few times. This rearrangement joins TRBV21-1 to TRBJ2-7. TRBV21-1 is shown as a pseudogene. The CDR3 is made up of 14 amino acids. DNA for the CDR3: TGTGCCAGCAGCAAAAAGGGGGAACTCCACGAGCAGTACTTC. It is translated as CASSKKGELHEQYF.

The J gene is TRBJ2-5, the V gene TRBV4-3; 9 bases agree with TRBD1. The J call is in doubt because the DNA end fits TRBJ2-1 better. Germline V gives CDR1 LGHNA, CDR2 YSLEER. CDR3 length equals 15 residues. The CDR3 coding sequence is TGCGCCAGCAGCCAAGGTGGGACAGGGACCTATGAGCAGTTCTTC. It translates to CASSQGGTGTYEQFF.

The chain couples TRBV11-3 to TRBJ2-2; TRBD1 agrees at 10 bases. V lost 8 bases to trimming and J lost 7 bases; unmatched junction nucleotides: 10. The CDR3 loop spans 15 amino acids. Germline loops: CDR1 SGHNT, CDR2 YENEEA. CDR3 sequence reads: CASVLRDRGGGELFF. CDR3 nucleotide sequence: TGTGCCAGCGTACTCCGGGACAGGGGAGGCGGGGAGCTGTTTTTT.

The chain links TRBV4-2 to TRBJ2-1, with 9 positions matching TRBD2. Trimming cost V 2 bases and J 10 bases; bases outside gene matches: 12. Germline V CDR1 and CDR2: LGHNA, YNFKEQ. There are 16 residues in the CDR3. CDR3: CASSQSVRSGRAEQFF. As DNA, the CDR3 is TGTGCCAGCAGCCAATCCGTCCGTAGCGGGAGAGCCGAGCAGTTCTTC.

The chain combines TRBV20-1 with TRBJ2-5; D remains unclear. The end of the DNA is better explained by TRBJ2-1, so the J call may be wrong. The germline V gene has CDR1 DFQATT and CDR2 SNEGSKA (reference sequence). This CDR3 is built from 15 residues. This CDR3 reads CSATNRRTSTNEQFF. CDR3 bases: TGCAGTGCCACTAATCGTCGGACCAGCACTAATGAGCAGTTCTTC.

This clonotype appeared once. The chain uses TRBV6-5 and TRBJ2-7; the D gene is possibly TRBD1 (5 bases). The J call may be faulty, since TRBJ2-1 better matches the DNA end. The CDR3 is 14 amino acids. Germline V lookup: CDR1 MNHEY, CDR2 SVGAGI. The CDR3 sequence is CASSYSKAGREQFF. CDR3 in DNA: TGTGCCAGCAGTTACTCTAAAGCAGGGCGCGAGCAGTTCTTC.

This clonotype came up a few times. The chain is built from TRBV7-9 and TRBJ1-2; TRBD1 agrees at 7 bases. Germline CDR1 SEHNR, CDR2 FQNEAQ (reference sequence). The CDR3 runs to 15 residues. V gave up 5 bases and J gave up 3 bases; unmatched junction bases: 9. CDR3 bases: TGTGCCAGCAGCACCAGACAGGGTTGGGACTATGGCTACACCTTC. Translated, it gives CASSTRQGWDYGYTF.

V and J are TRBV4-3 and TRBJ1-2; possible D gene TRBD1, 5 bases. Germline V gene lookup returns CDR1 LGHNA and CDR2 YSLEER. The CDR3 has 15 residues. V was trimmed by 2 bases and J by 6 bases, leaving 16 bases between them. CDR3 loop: CASSQPGPTHHGYTF. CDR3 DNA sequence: TGCGCCAGCAGCCAACCGGGACCTACACACCATGGCTACACCTTC.

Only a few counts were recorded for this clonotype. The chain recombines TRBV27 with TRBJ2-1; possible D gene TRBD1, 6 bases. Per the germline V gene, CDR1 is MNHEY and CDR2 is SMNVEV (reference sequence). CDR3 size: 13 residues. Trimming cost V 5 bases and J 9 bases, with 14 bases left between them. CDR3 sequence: CASSPQGYGEQFF. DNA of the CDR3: TGTGCCAGCAGTCCCCAGGGGTACGGTGAGCAGTTCTTC.

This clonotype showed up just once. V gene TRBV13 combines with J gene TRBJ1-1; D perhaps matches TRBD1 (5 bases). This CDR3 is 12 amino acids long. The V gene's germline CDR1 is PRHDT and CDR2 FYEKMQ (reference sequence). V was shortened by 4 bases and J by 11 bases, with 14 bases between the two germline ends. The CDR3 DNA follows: TGTGCCAGCAGCTCGACAGACCCTGGGGCTTTCTTT. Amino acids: CASSSTDPGAFF.

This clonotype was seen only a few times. The CDR3 DNA follows: TGTGCCAGCAGATCAGGGACAGGGGGTGGCTACACCTTC. Translating gives CASRSGTGGGYTF. This rearrangement joins TRBV6-5 to TRBJ1-2; 11 positions match TRBD1. J gave up 7 bases and V 6 bases, and 4 bases lay outside the gene matches. CDR3 length: 13 residues. Germline loops: CDR1 MNHEY, CDR2 SVGAGI.

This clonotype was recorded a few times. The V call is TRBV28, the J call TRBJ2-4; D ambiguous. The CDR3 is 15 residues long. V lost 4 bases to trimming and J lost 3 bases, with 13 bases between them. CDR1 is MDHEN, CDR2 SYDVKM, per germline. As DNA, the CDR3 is TGTGCCAGCAGTTCGAGGCAAACGGGCAAAAACATTCAGTACTTC. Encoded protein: CASSSRQTGKNIQYF.

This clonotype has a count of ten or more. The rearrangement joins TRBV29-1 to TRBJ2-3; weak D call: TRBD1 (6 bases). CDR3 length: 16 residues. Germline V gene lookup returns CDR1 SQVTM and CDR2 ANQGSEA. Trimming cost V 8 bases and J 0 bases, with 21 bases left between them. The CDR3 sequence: CSQTPPMGASTDTQYF. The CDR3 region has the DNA TGCAGCCAAACTCCCCCTATGGGGGCTAGCACAGATACGCAGTATTTT.

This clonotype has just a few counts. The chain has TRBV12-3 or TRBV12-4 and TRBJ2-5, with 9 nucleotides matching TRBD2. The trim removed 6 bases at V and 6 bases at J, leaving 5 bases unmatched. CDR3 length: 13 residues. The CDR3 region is CASRIAGVKTQYF. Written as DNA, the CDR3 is TGTGCCAGCAGGATAGCGGGGGTTAAGACCCAGTACTTC.

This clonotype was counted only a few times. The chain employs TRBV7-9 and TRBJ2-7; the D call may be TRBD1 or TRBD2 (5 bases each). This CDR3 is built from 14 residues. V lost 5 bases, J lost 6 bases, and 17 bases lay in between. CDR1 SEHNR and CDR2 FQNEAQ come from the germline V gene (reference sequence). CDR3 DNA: TGTGCCAGCAGCCCCAAGGGGACGGATGTCGAGCAGTACTTC. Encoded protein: CASSPKGTDVEQYF.

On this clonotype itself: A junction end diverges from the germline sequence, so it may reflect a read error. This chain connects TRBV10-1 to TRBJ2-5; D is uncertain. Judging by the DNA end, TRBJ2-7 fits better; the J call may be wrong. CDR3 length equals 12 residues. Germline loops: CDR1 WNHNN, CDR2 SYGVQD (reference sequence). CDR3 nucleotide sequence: TGCACCAGCATTCCGGCCGGGTTCGAGCAGTACTTC. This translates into CTSIPAGFEQYF.

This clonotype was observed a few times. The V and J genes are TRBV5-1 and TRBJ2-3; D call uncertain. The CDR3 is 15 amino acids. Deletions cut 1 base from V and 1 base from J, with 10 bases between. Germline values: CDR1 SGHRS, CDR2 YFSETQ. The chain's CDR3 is CASSLMEGGTDTQYF. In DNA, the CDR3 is TGCGCCAGCAGCTTGATGGAAGGAGGCACAGATACGCAGTATTTT. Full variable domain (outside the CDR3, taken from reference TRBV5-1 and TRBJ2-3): KAGVTQTPRYLIKTRGQQVTLSCSPISGHRSVSWYQQTPGQGLQFLFEYFSETQRNKGNFPGRFSGRQFSNSRSEMNVSTLELGDSALYLCASSLMEGGTDTQYFGPGTRLTVL.

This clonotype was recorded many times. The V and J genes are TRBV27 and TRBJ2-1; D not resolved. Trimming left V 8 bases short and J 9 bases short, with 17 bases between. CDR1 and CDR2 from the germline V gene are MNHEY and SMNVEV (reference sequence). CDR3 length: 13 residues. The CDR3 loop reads CASRYIAVGEQFF. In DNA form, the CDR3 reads TGTGCCAGCCGCTATATAGCAGTGGGTGAGCAGTTCTTC.

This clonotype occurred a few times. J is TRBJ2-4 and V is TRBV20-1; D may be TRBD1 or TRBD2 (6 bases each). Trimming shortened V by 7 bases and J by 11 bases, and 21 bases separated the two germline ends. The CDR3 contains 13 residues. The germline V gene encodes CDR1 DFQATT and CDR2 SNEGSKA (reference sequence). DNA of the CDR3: TGCAGTGGGGGGCATAGCGGACTCAACGTTCAGTACTTC. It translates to CSGGHSGLNVQYF.